This TCR beta chain was observed in a study of T cell responses to AZD1222 COVID-19 vaccine. Study-wide context: The study pooled second doses at about 4 or about 12 weeks.

The CDR3 is 15 amino acids. The J segment lost 4 bases and the V segment lost 0 bases, leaving 0 bases of the junction unmatched. Looked up from germline, CDR1 is SGHRS and CDR2 is YFSETQ. The table came from immunoSEQ multiplex PCR; TCRdb's copy has only in-frame clones and leaves some out. This sample has over 110,000 clones, with 92% found just once. Findings and limits, study-wide: Close to half of spike-specific TCRs reportedly recognize unmutated variant regions. Following two doses of AZD1222, Spike-specific TCR breadth and depth rose.

In regard to this clone: Its antigen remains unknown.

The gene calls are TRBV5-1 and TRBJ2-2; TRBD2 matches at 10 bases. The receptor's source is an adult in good health. Sequences were derived from peripheral blood, sampled on day 0 of AZD1222 vaccination. The CDR3 region has the DNA TGCGCCAGCAGCTTGGCTAGCGGGGGCACCGGGGAGCTGTTTTTT. This gives the protein CASSLASGGTGELFF.